One and the same sample provided the 18 T cell receptor beta chains below, sequenced in a study of T-cell reconstitution after alpha-beta-depleted transplantation in children. TCRbeta library preparation incorporated unique molecular identifiers. Using its own MiXCR run on the PCR reads, TCRdb lists one record per CDR3 protein. The data show around 700,000 distinct CDR3 sequences, roughly 13% seen once. The specimen comprised PBMCs, sampled before TCRalphabeta/CD19-depleted stem cell transplant. These receptor sequences come from a girl aged 2-10 years with congenital amegakaryocytic thrombocytopenia, due to receive a stem cell transplant.

This clonotype was observed a few times. The chain uses TRBV12-3 or TRBV12-4 and TRBJ2-5, with D perhaps matching TRBD2 (6 bases). V dropped 3 bases and J dropped 10 bases, with 9 bases sitting between them. The CDR3 runs 11 residues. The CDR3 sequence: CASSLGGNQYF. Here the CDR3 DNA reads TGTGCCAGCAGTTTGGGGGGAAACCAGTACTTC.

At least ten counts were recorded for this clonotype. This CDR3 reads CASSLEGGRNYNEQFF. The CDR3 coding sequence is TGTGCCAGCAGCTTAGAGGGCGGGAGGAACTACAATGAGCAGTTCTTC. V gene TRBV11-2 combines with J gene TRBJ2-1, with 8 bases lining up with TRBD2. This CDR3 is built from 16 residues. Looked up from germline, CDR1 is SGHAT and CDR2 is FQNNGV. The junction had 4 bases not matched to a gene; V was cut back by 0 bases and J by 3 bases.

This clonotype was counted many times. The chain combines TRBV20-1 with TRBJ2-1; D unclear. Trimming removed 3 bases at V and 5 bases at J, with 8 bases between. Germline CDR1 reads DFQATT; CDR2 reads SNEGSKA (reference sequence). This CDR3 spans 12 amino acids. The CDR3 DNA follows: TGCAGTGCTAGCATCGGAAACAATGAGCAGTTCTTC. This translates into CSASIGNNEQFF.

In its sample, this clonotype was seen many times. The chain has TRBV10-1 and TRBJ2-3; D remains unclear. Trimming cost V 3 bases and J 3 bases, with 7 bases left between them. The germline CDR1 and CDR2 sequences are WNHNN and SYGVQD (reference sequence). CDR3 length: 13 amino acids. The DNA for the CDR3 is TGCGCCAGCAGTGACAGGAGAACAGATACGCAGTATTTT. Residues: CASSDRRTDTQYF.

This clonotype was seen ten or more times. V gene TRBV20-1 combines with J gene TRBJ2-1; 7 bases fit TRBD2. The CDR3 runs to 14 residues. Trimming took 3 bases from V and 3 from J; bases not matched to a gene: 5. Germline CDR1 reads DFQATT; CDR2 reads SNEGSKA (reference sequence). The CDR3 spells CSASTASGYNEQFF. Written as DNA, the CDR3 is TGCAGTGCTAGTACGGCTAGCGGCTACAATGAGCAGTTCTTC.

In its sample, this clonotype was seen many times. This CDR3 reads CASSPLRRAVGGYTF. CDR3 nucleotide sequence: TGTGCCAGCAGCCCCCTGAGGAGGGCCGTCGGCGGCTACACCTTC. The chain combines TRBV7-9 with TRBJ1-2; D remains unclear. The CDR3 runs 15 residues. CDR1 is SEHNR, CDR2 FQNEAQ, per germline (reference sequence). The ends were cut back, 5 bases at V and 8 bases at J, with 21 bases in the middle. The variable domain in full, completed from reference TRBV7-9 and TRBJ1-2, reads DTGVSQNPRHKITKRGQNVTFRCDPISEHNRLYWYRQTLGQGPEFLTYFQNEAQLEKSRLLSDRFSAERPKGSFSTLEIQRTEQGDSAMYLCASSPLRRAVGGYTFGSGTRLTVV.

A few counts support this clonotype. V and J are TRBV6-1 and TRBJ2-2; the match to TRBD2 covers 9 bases. Germline V gene data show CDR1 as MNHNS and CDR2 as SASEGT. The CDR3 loop spans 15 amino acids. The J segment lost 5 bases and the V segment lost 8 bases, leaving 9 bases of the junction unmatched. The CDR3 DNA reads as TGTGCCAGCTGTCTCGTTAGCGGGAGAACCGGGGAGCTGTTTTTT. Its protein is CASCLVSGRTGELFF.

The V and J genes are TRBV11-2 and TRBJ2-3, with D possibly TRBD2 on 5 matching bases. The CDR3 totals 18 residues. Germline V lookup: CDR1 SGHAT, CDR2 FQNNGV. V was shortened by 4 bases and J by 5 bases, with 25 bases between the two germline ends. In DNA, the CDR3 is TGTGCCAGCAGCTCCTTTGTTTTGGCGGTAAAACGGGGAGATACGCAGTATTTT. Protein product: CASSSFVLAVKRGDTQYF. Full variable domain (missing parts from reference TRBV11-2 and TRBJ2-3): EAGVAQSPRYKIIEKRQSVAFWCNPISGHATLYWYQQILGQGPKLLIQFQNNGVVDDSQLPKDRFSAERLKGVDSTLKIQPAKLEDSAVYLCASSSFVLAVKRGDTQYFGPGTRLTVL.

This clonotype was observed a few times. The chain uses TRBV20-1 and TRBJ2-7, with 7 bases fitting TRBD2. The CDR3 sequence is 17 residues long. V lost 1 base, J lost 2 bases, and 14 bases stayed unmatched. The V gene's germline CDR1 is DFQATT and CDR2 SNEGSKA (reference sequence). This CDR3 reads CSARGPRERGSAYEQYF. CDR3 nucleotide sequence: TGCAGTGCTAGAGGCCCCCGGGAGCGGGGATCGGCCTACGAGCAGTACTTC.

This clonotype was counted between two and nine times. The chain's CDR3 is CSAQHASGSEDTQYF. The CDR3 DNA sequence: TGCAGTGCGCAGCACGCTAGCGGGAGTGAAGATACGCAGTATTTT. V and J are TRBV20-1 and TRBJ2-3, with TRBD2 identical over 10 bases. V lost 6 bases and J lost 5; bases outside the gene matches: 11. Germline lookup yields CDR1 DFQATT and CDR2 SNEGSKA (reference sequence). This CDR3 contains 15 residues.

V and J are TRBV7-9 and TRBJ2-5; maybe TRBD1 (5 bases). V lost 1 base, J lost 3 bases, and 12 bases lay in between. Germline V gene lookup returns CDR1 SEHNR and CDR2 FQNEAQ (reference sequence). The CDR3 contains 15 residues. CDR3 in DNA: TGTGCCAGCAGCTTAGAGTTCAGGGTAGAAGAGACCCAGTACTTC. Translated: CASSLEFRVEETQYF.

This clonotype has a handful of counts. The chain is built from TRBV5-1 and TRBJ2-7, with TRBD2 as a possible D gene (5 bases). Trimming took 6 bases from V and 0 from J, leaving 13 bases between them. The CDR3 runs to 14 residues. Germline assignment: CDR1 SGHRS and CDR2 YFSETQ. The CDR3 loop is CASTSGANSYEQYF. The CDR3 bases are TGCGCCAGCACGAGCGGAGCGAACTCCTACGAGCAGTACTTC. Supplemented by reference TRBV5-1 and TRBJ2-7, the full variable domain reads KAGVTQTPRYLIKTRGQQVTLSCSPISGHRSVSWYQQTPGQGLQFLFEYFSETQRNKGNFPGRFSGRQFSNSRSEMNVSTLELGDSALYLCASTSGANSYEQYFGPGTRLTVT.

V usage is TRBV28 and J usage is TRBJ2-7; the D is unclear. Germline CDR1 MDHEN, CDR2 SYDVKM. Trimming left V 6 bases short and J 0 bases short, with 15 bases between. The CDR3 contains 15 residues. The CDR3 nucleotides read TGTGCCAGCAGACTAATCAGTCGGCCCTCCTACGAGCAGTACTTC. Translation: CASRLISRPSYEQYF.

This clonotype was observed at least ten times. CDR3 in DNA: TGCAGCGTTTCGACTAGCGGGAGAGCAGATACGCAGTATTTT. Protein sequence: CSVSTSGRADTQYF. This chain links TRBV29-1 with TRBJ2-3; 12 bases align to TRBD2. Trimming removed 5 bases from V and 4 bases from J; junction bases left unmatched: 4. The length of the CDR3 is 14 residues. Germline CDR1 is SQVTM and CDR2 is ANQGSEA.

This clonotype occurred a few times. The chain couples TRBV5-1 to TRBJ2-4; 8 bases are a match to TRBD1. In germline, CDR1 is SGHRS, CDR2 YFSETQ. The ends lost 4 bases at V and 6 bases at J; junction bases unmatched: 9. The CDR3 has 15 residues. CDR3 DNA: TGCGCCAGCAGCCCCCCCGGGACAGGATCAAACATTCAGTACTTC. Its translation is CASSPPGTGSNIQYF.

This sequence joins TRBV5-4 and TRBJ2-5; 7 nucleotides agree with TRBD1. V shed 5 bases, J shed 3 bases, and the junction held 7 bases outside the gene matches. The CDR3 has 14 amino acids. Germline CDR1 is SGHNT and CDR2 is YYREEE (reference sequence). The CDR3 DNA reads TGTGCCAGCAGGACCGGGACAGAAAAAGAGACCCAGTACTTC. It specifies CASRTGTEKETQYF. The variable domain in full, completed from reference TRBV5-4 and TRBJ2-5, reads ETGVTQSPTHLIKTRGQQVTLRCSSQSGHNTVSWYQQALGQGPQFIFQYYREEENGRGNFPPRFSGLQFPNYSSELNVNALELDDSALYLCASRTGTEKETQYFGPGTRLLVL.

In this sample, this clonotype turned up a few times. The chain employs TRBV20-1 and TRBJ2-5; D may correspond to TRBD1 or TRBD2 (6 bases each). Trimming stripped 6 bases from V and 7 bases from J, with 18 bases between. Germline V lookup: CDR1 DFQATT, CDR2 SNEGSKA (reference sequence). The CDR3 is made up of 13 amino acids. DNA of the CDR3: TGCAGTGCCCCCAATTGGGGGGCAGGGACCCAGTACTTC. Translation gives CSAPNWGAGTQYF.

CDR3 nucleotides: TGCAGTGCTGTCCTCACCGGGACAACGATGAACACTGAAGCTTTCTTT. This codes for CSAVLTGTTMNTEAFF. V gene TRBV20-1 combines with J gene TRBJ1-1, with D tentatively TRBD1 (6 bases). Germline V lookup: CDR1 DFQATT, CDR2 SNEGSKA (reference sequence). There are 16 residues in the CDR3. Trimming stripped 5 bases from V and 0 bases from J, with 19 bases between.